This T cell receptor beta chain was identified in a study of shared clonotypes between healthy human individuals. Study at large: Every donor yielded three CD4 naive, three CD4 memory, two CD8 naive and one CD8 memory plate.

With respect to this clone: Its matching antigen is unknown.

V lost 0 bases, J lost 10 bases, and 11 bases lay in between. The CDR3 has 13 amino acids. CDR1 and CDR2 from the germline V gene are SGHTS and YDEGEE. The study's findings and limits: Although depth was large, rarefaction showed that sequencing of the sorted subsets was incomplete.

Adult Caucasians living in Nashville, Tennessee made up all of the donors. Original processing notes: Owing to the provision of junction-only sequences devoid of quality scores by immunoSEQ, filtering differed. Clones were sequenced by immunoSEQ multiplex PCR, and TCRdb holds only the in-frame ones, with some missing. For V, J and clone size, that table is used; D and trimming come from the DNA. The data hold some 550,000 clones, with around 97% observed a single time. This chain connects TRBV5-8 to TRBJ2-1; D is tentatively TRBD1 or TRBD2 (5 bases each). The sequenced material came from naive CD4+ T cells sorted from blood. The subset: CD45RA+ positively selected. This clonotype was obtained from a young woman in good health. The CDR3 DNA reads TGTGCCAGCAGCTTGGACCCAGGGAGCGAGCAGTTCTTC. The encoded protein is CASSLDPGSEQFF.